The sequence of this T cell receptor (beta chain) was determined in a study of T cell repertoires in cytomegalovirus infection. This CDR3 has 14 amino acids. V lost 6 bases to trimming and J lost 15 bases, with 21 bases between them. TCRdb itself ran the reads through MiXCR, one entry per CDR3 protein. The table includes about 740,000 distinct CDR3 sequences, roughly 36% detected once. As regards this clonotype: Its target is not known.

Material: cultured PBMCs, obtained from culture after CMV antigen stimulation. The chain couples TRBV12-3 or TRBV12-4 to TRBJ1-6, with D unclear. The origin of this receptor is a human donor in good health (CMV status not recorded). Some clones in this sample may be carry-over from other donors' samples. The CDR3 spells CASSNRGGGQDLHF. CDR3 DNA: TGTGCCAGCAGCAATCGAGGAGGCGGCCAGGACCTCCACTTT.